These T cell receptor beta chains were read from a single sample in a study of cytomegalovirus exposure and HLA in healthy donors. TCRdb keeps only in-frame clones here, not all; method: immunoSEQ multiplex PCR. The data contain 120,000 to 150,000 clones, around 72% of them seen just once; the ten biggest clones take up roughly 14%. The sequencing input was PBMCs. These receptors were collected from a human donor in good health. CDR3s include the opening cysteine and the closing phenylalanine or tryptophan.

v_call cdr3_aa
TRBV20-1 CSARDGGWAFF
TRBV6-5 CASTPRGHRNTEAFF
TRBV6-1 CASSEGTGRSYEQYF
TRBV11-3 CASTLGDRGAEQYF
TRBV4-1 CASSQDPGGGSTDTQYF
TRBV30 CAWSGGDYSYEQYF
TRBV20-1 CSARQVTEQFF
TRBV29-1 CSVERGTGGVYEQYF
TRBV5-4 CASSLGRLSTDTQYF
TRBV19 CASSILTTNEKLFF
TRBV5-4 CASSLAGLNTGELFF
TRBV28 CASSQQGIEQFF
TRBV5-8 CASSRPGVSAGNTIYF
TRBV4-1 CASSQGDRGRSNYGYTF
TRBV7-6 CASSLAGAGNTIYF
TRBV21-1 CASSSLASTDTQYF
TRBV6-4 CASSDPGGEKLFF
TRBV18 CASSPEGQANYGYTF
TRBV14 CASSLGANSPLHF
TRBV27 CASSFGQDYEQYF
TRBV5-6 CASSLGAATDTQYF
TRBV2 CASSERNNGELFF
TRBV4-2 CASSQGTLAGAASYEQYF
TRBV2 CASSPGTGELFF
TRBV29-1 CSVPDRGNEQFF
TRBV4-1 CASSLRQGAGELFF
TRBV7-3 CASSLKSGRPYEQYF
TRBV6-1 CASSEDRAGGETQYF
TRBV5-6 CASSYGRVSYEQYF
TRBV25-1 CASSSNVAGGPDTGELFF
TRBV10-1 CASSDEVTGELFF
TRBV7-6 CASTPGTEDYEQYF
TRBV4-1 CASSQDGRGELFF
TRBV11-3 CASSPRAGGTGELFF
TRBV6-5 CASRRDTQGRAFF